The clone carrying this T cell receptor (beta chain) occurred a few times. Its cognate antigen is unknown. Cultured CD4+ T cell DNA underwent sequencing with the Oncomine TCR Beta short-read assay. Via MiXCR, TCRdb re-called the PCR reads, giving one row per CDR3 protein. This sample carries nearly 25,000 distinct CDR3 sequences, about 30% of them seen once, and the ten largest clones take approximately 3%. Noted time point: late sampling 161 to 241 days after vaccination in a few convalescent patients. Described treatment: approximately nine-day PBMC culture with coronavirus spike peptide pools or control peptides (ViraFEST assay). The sample originates from a study of vaccination and CD4 T cells after COVID-19. Across the study: Each participant underwent a two-dose regimen of either the BNT162b2 or the mRNA-1273 vaccine.

Trimming took off 4 bases at V and 8 bases at J, with 9 bases between the two ends. The germline V gene has CDR1 MNHEY and CDR2 SVGAGI. The CDR3 runs 12 residues. Sequenced material: CD4+ T cells from blood, cultured in vitro, taken about 7 months after SARS-CoV-2 vaccination. The origin of this receptor is a human donor who had recovered from COVID-19. The chain joins TRBV6-5 to TRBJ2-1; D is unclear. DNA of the CDR3: TGTGCCAGCAGTTGGCAGTGGGATGAGCAGTTCTTC. This sequence encodes CASSWQWDEQFF.